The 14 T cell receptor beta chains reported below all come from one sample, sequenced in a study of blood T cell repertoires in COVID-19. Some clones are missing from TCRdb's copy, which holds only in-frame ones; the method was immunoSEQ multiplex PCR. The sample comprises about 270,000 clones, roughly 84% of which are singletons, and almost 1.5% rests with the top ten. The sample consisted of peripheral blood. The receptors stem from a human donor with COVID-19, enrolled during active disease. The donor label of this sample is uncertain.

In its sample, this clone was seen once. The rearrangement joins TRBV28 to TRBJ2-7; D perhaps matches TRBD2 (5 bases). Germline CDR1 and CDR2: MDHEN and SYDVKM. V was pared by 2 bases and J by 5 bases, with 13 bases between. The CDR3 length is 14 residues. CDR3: CASSLGSYGDEQYF. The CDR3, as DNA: TGTGCCAGCAGTTTAGGTAGTTACGGGGACGAGCAGTACTTC.

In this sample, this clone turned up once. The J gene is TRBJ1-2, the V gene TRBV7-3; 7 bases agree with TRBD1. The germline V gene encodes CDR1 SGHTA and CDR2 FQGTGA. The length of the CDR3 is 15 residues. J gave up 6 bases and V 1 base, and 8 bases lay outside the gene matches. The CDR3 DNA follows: TGTGCCAGCAGCTTAAATCCGACAGGGAACGATGGCTACACCTTC. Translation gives CASSLNPTGNDGYTF.

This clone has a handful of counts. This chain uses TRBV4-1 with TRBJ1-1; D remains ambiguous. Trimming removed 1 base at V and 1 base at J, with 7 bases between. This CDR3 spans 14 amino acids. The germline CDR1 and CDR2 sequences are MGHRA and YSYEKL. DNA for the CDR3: TGCGCCAGCAGCCAAGTCCGCAGGAACACTGAAGCTTTCTTT. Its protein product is CASSQVRRNTEAFF.

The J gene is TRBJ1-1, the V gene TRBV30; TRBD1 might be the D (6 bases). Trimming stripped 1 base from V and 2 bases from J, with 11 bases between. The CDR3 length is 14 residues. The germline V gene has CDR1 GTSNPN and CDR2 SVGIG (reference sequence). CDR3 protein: CAWSGDTYNTEAFF. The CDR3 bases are TGTGCCTGGAGTGGGGACACTTACAACACTGAAGCTTTCTTT.

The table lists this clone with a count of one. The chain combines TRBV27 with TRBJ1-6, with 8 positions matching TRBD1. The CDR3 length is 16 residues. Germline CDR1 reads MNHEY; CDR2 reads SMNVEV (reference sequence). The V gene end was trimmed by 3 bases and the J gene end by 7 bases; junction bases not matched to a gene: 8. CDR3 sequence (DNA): TGTGCCAGCAGTTTTAGGAAGGGACAGGTCAATTCACCCCTCCACTTT. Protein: CASSFRKGQVNSPLHF.

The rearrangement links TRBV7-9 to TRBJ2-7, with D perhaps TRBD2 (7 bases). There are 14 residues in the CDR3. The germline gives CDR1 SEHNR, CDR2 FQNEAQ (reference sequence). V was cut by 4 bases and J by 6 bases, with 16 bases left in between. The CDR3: CASSSPPRGAEQYF. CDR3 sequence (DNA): TGTGCCAGCAGCTCCCCACCACGGGGGGCCGAGCAGTACTTC.

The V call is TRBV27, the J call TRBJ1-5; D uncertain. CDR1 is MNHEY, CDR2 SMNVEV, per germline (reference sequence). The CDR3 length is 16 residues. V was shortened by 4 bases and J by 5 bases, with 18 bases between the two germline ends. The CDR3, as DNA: TGTGCCAGCAGTTCCCTAACTCGGGGAGGTCATCAGCCCCAGCATTTT. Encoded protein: CASSSLTRGGHQPQHF.

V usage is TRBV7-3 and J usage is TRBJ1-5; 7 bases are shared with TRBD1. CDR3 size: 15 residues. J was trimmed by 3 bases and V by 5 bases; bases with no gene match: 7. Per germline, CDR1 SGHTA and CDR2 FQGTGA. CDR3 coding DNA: TGTGCCAGCAGCCCGCAGGGGGGAGACAATCAGCCCCAGCATTTT. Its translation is CASSPQGGDNQPQHF.

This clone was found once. CDR3 in amino acids: CASRLQDIANTEAFF. The CDR3 region has the DNA TGTGCCAGTAGGCTCCAGGACATTGCGAACACTGAAGCTTTCTTT. The chain joins TRBV19 to TRBJ1-1; the D gene is possibly TRBD1 (5 bases). The germline gives CDR1 LNHDA, CDR2 SQIVND (reference sequence). The CDR3 has 15 residues. V was trimmed by 6 bases and J by 1 base, leaving 15 bases between them. Complete variable domain (other parts from reference TRBV19 and TRBJ1-1): DGGITQSPKYLFRKEGQNVTLSCEQNLNHDAMYWYRQDPGQGLRLIYYSQIVNDFQKGDIAEGYSVSREKKESFPLTVTSAQKNPTAFYLCASRLQDIANTEAFFGQGTRLTVV.

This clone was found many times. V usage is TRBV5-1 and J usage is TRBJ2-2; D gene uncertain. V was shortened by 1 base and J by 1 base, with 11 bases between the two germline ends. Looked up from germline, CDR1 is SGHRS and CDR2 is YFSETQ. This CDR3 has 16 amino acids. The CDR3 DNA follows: TGCGCCAGCAGCTTGTGGGTTGGGCAGAACACCGGGGAGCTGTTTTTT. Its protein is CASSLWVGQNTGELFF.

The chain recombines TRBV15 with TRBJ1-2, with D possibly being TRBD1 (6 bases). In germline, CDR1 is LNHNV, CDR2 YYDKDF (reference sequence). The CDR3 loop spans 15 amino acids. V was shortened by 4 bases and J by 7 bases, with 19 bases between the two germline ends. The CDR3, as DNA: TGTGCCACCAGCATATTAAGGGGGGGATCTGGTGGCTACACCTTC. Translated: CATSILRGGSGGYTF.

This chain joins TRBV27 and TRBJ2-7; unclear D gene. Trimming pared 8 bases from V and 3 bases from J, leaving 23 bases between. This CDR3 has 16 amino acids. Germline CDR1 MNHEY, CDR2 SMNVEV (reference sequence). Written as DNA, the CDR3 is TGTGCCAGCCCGCCCGACAATCATAGTCCTTACTACGAGCAGTACTTC. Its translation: CASPPDNHSPYYEQYF.

This CDR3 reads CASSLSSPTRGNSPLHF. The CDR3 DNA is TGTGCCAGCAGTTTAAGTTCGCCGACCCGGGGTAATTCACCCCTCCACTTT. This chain uses TRBV27 with TRBJ1-6; D call uncertain. The V gene's germline CDR1 is MNHEY and CDR2 SMNVEV (reference sequence). This CDR3 contains 17 residues. Trimming stripped 2 bases from V and 6 bases from J, with 17 bases between.

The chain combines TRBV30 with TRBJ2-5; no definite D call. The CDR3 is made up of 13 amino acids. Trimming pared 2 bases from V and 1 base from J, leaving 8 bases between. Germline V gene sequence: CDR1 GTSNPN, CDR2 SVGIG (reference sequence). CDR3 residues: CAWSRQTQETQYF. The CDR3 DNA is TGTGCCTGGAGTCGACAAACCCAAGAGACCCAGTACTTC.